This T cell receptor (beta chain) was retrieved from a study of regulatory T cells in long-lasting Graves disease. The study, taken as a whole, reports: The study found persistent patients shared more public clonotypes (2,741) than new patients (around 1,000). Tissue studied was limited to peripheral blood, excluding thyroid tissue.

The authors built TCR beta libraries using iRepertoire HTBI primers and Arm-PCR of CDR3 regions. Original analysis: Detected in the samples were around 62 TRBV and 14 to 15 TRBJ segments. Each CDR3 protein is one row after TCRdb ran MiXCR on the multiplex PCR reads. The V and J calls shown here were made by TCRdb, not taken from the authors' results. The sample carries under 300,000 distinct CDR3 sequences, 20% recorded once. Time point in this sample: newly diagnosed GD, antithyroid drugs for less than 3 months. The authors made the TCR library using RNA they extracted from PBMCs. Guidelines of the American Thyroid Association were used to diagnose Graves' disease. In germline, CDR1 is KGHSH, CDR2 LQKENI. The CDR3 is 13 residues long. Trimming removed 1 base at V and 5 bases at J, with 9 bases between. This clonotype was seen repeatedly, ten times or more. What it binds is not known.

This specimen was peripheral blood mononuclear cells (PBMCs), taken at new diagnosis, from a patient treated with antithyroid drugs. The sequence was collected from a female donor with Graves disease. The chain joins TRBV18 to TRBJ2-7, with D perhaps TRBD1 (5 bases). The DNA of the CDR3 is TGTGCCAGCTCACCACTGTTGGGGCACGAGCAGTACTTC. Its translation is CASSPLLGHEQYF.